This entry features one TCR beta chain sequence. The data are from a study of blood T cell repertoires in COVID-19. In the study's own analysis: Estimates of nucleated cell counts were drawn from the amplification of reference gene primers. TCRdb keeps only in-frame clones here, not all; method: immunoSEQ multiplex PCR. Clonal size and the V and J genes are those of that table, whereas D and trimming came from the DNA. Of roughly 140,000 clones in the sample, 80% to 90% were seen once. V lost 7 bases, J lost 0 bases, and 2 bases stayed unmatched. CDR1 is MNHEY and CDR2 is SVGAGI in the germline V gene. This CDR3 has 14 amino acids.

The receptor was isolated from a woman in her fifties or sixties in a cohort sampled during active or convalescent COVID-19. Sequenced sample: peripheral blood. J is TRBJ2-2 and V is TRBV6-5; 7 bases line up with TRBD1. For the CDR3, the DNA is TGTGCCAGCAAAGGGGGCCCGAACACCGGGGAGCTGTTTTTT. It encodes CASKGGPNTGELFF.